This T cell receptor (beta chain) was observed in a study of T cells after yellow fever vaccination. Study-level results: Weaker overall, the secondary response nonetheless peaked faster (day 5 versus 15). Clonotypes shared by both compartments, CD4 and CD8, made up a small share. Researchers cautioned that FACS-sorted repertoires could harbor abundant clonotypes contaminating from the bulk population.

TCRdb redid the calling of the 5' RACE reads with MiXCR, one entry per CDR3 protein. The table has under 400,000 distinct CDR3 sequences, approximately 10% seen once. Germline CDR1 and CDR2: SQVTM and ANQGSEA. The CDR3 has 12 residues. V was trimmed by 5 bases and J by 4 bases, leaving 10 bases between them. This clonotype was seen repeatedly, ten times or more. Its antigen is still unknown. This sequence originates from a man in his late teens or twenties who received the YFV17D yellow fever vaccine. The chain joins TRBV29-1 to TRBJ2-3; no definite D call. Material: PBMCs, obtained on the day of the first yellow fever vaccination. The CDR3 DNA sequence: TGCAGCGTTCGTTCGAAGGCAGATACGCAGTATTTT. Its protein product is CSVRSKADTQYF.